These 6 T cell receptor beta chains share one sample of origin, sequenced in a study of beta chain features in type 1 diabetes. Study-level results: Moderate yet significant TCRB CDR3 shortening was seen in Type 1 diabetes patients in all four CD4+ subsets.

No antigens are known for them. Since all of the isolated RNA was reverse transcribed, expressed TCRB transcripts were what got sequenced. TCRdb's copy holds only in-frame clones and misses some; the assay was immunoSEQ multiplex PCR. Among more than 300,000 clones listed, about 12% were seen once. The specimen sequenced was naive CD4+ T cells from blood. These receptors all stem from a woman in her late teens or twenties with type 1 diabetes.

This clone was counted between two and nine times. The CDR3 coding sequence is TGTGCCATCAGTGATGGGAAAATACTAGAGGGTCGGAATACGCAGTATTTT. It yields the protein CAISDGKILEGRNTQYF. J is TRBJ2-3 and V is TRBV10-3; tentatively, D is TRBD2 (5 bases). CDR1 ENHRY and CDR2 SYGVKD come from the germline V gene. The V end lost 3 bases, the J end lost 7 bases, and 23 bases lay between the germline ends. This CDR3 has 17 amino acids.

The chain carries TRBV7-8 and TRBJ1-4, with 9 bases fitting TRBD1. Losses at the gene ends were 3 bases for V and 7 bases for J; bases not matched to a gene: 9. The CDR3 length is 16 residues. Germline V gene lookup returns CDR1 SGHVS and CDR2 FQNEAQ. The DNA of the CDR3 is TGTGCCAGCAGCTTTCGCCGGGACAGGGTTTTTGAAAAACTGTTTTTT. Amino acids: CASSFRRDRVFEKLFF.

A few counts support this clone. The chain carries TRBV14 and TRBJ2-1; the match to TRBD2 covers 8 bases. Looked up from germline, CDR1 is SGHDN and CDR2 is FVKESK. The CDR3 runs to 17 residues. Trimming took 0 bases from V and 7 from J; bases not matched to a gene: 11. The CDR3 coding sequence is TGTGCCAGCAGCCAAGATCGGGGACGGGAGGGCCAGAATGAGCAGTTCTTC. It encodes CASSQDRGREGQNEQFF.

The V call is TRBV10-3, the J call TRBJ2-7; 8 bases line up with TRBD1. J was trimmed by 4 bases and V by 2 bases; bases with no gene match: 7. This CDR3 comprises 15 residues. Germline CDR1 ENHRY, CDR2 SYGVKD. The CDR3 loop reads CAISEAPGGPYEQYF. CDR3 DNA: TGTGCCATCAGTGAGGCGCCAGGGGGCCCATACGAGCAGTACTTC.

This clone was observed a handful of times. The chain links TRBV28 to TRBJ2-7, with D possibly being TRBD1 (5 bases). V lost 6 bases to trimming and J lost 2 bases, with 20 bases between them. The CDR3 loop spans 16 amino acids. The germline CDR1 and CDR2 sequences are MDHEN and SYDVKM. This CDR3 reads CASRPLDSRSPYEQYF. DNA for the CDR3: TGTGCCAGCAGACCCCTAGACAGCCGCTCGCCCTACGAGCAGTACTTC.

A few counts support this clone. V is TRBV18 and J is TRBJ2-7, with 9 bases lining up with TRBD1. The J segment lost 2 bases and the V segment lost 3 bases, leaving 5 bases of the junction unmatched. The CDR3 has 15 amino acids. Germline CDR1 and CDR2: KGHSH and LQKENI. CDR3 DNA sequence: TGTGCCAGCTCACCCCGCGGGACAGGGACCTACGAGCAGTACTTC. As protein: CASSPRGTGTYEQYF.